This entry lists 22 T cell receptor beta chains sequenced from one sample in a study of CXCR3 chemokines and chemotherapy response in bladder cancer. TCRdb re-called the PCR reads through MiXCR, storing one row per CDR3 protein. The data show about 9,000 distinct CDR3 sequences, about 21% seen once. The material was obtained from a patient whose treatment included neoadjuvant chemotherapy. The source of these receptors is a human donor with bladder cancer that did not respond to neoadjuvant chemotherapy.

The sample holds many counts of this clonotype. V usage is TRBV15 and J usage is TRBJ1-4; 7 bases fit TRBD1. CDR3 size: 14 residues. The V gene end was trimmed by 5 bases and the J gene end by 3 bases; junction bases not matched to a gene: 3. Germline V lookup: CDR1 LNHNV, CDR2 YYDKDF (reference sequence). DNA of the CDR3: TGTGCCACCAGCCAGACAGGGTCTAATGAAAAACTGTTTTTT. This codes for CATSQTGSNEKLFF. The whole variable domain, remainder taken from reference TRBV15 and TRBJ1-4, is DAMVIQNPRYQVTQFGKPVTLSCSQTLNHNVMYWYQQKSSQAPKLLFHYYDKDFNNEADTPDNFQSRRPNTSFCFLDIRSPGLGDTAMYLCATSQTGSNEKLFFGSGTQLSVL.

Of note for this clonotype: A far larger clone differs by one base, so this is likely a read error. The rearrangement links TRBV6-6 to TRBJ2-1, with D possibly TRBD1 on 6 matching bases. The CDR3 length is 12 residues. V was pared by 8 bases and J by 9 bases, with 14 bases between. Germline CDR1 is MNHNY and CDR2 is SVGAGI (reference sequence). The CDR3 DNA sequence: TGTGCCAGCGGTCACGTAGGGGGTGAGCAGTTCTTC. It codes for CASGHVGGEQFF.

This clonotype occurred many times. The chain carries TRBV27 and TRBJ1-1, with D maybe TRBD1 (5 bases). Per germline, CDR1 MNHEY and CDR2 SMNVEV (reference sequence). V dropped 2 bases and J dropped 3 bases, with 13 bases sitting between them. The CDR3 has 15 amino acids. The CDR3 nucleotides read TGTGCCAGCAGTTTAAGGCAGGGAGGGGACACTGAAGCTTTCTTT. Translated: CASSLRQGGDTEAFF.

This clonotype is medium-sized within its sample. V usage is TRBV19 and J usage is TRBJ1-2; D is possibly TRBD1 (6 bases). V was clipped by 7 bases and J by 3 bases, with 15 bases between them. The CDR3 totals 14 residues. Germline V CDR1 and CDR2: LNHDA, SQIVND (reference sequence). CDR3 sequence (DNA): TGTGCCAGTACTGGGGGGCAGGGCTACTATGGCTACACCTTC. Its translation is CASTGGQGYYGYTF.

This clonotype was seen at least ten times. V is TRBV18 and J is TRBJ2-1; 9 bases are shared with TRBD2. The CDR3 spans 15 residues. Germline CDR1 and CDR2: KGHSH and LQKENI. The J segment lost 4 bases and the V segment lost 3 bases, leaving 4 bases of the junction unmatched. This CDR3 is CASSPRSGGYNEQFF. CDR3 DNA: TGTGCCAGCTCACCCCGCAGCGGGGGGTACAATGAGCAGTTCTTC. Filled out from reference TRBV18 and TRBJ2-1, the complete variable domain reads NAGVMQNPRHLVRRRGQEARLRCSPMKGHSHVYWYRQLPEEGLKFMVYLQKENIIDESGMPKERFSAEFPKEGPSILRIQQVVRGDSAAYFCASSPRSGGYNEQFFGPGTRLTVL.

Of note for this clonotype: It differs at one base from a far larger clone, so likely a read error. The chain has TRBV19 and TRBJ2-7; TRBD2 agrees at 14 bases. V lost 4 bases to trimming and J lost 7 bases; unmatched junction nucleotides: 3. This CDR3 comprises 14 residues. The germline CDR1 and CDR2 sequences are LNHDA and SQIVND (reference sequence). CDR3 sequence: CASSTGLAGAEQYF. CDR3 sequence (DNA): TGTGCCAGTAGTACGGGACTAGCGGGGGCGGAGCAGTACTTC. Variable domain in full (rest from reference TRBV19 and TRBJ2-7): DGGITQSPKYLFRKEGQNVTLSCEQNLNHDAMYWYRQDPGQGLRLIYYSQIVNDFQKGDIAEGYSVSREKKESFPLTVTSAQKNPTAFYLCASSTGLAGAEQYFGPGTRLTVT.

Relative to its sample, this clonotype is medium-sized. The chain recombines TRBV7-2 with TRBJ2-5; D uncertain. Germline-derived CDR1 and CDR2 are SGHTA and FQGNSA. Trimming left V 4 bases short and J 5 bases short, with 14 bases between. The CDR3 length is 14 residues. CDR3 region: CASSYGTSEETQYF. CDR3 DNA: TGTGCCAGCAGCTACGGCACGAGTGAGGAGACCCAGTACTTC.

Relative to its sample, this clonotype is medium-sized. J is TRBJ1-2 and V is TRBV7-2; possible D gene TRBD1, 5 bases. The CDR3 consists of 13 residues. Germline CDR1 is SGHTA and CDR2 is FQGNSA. V dropped 3 bases and J dropped 3 bases, with 8 bases sitting between them. The CDR3 sequence: CASSFDSYYGYTF. CDR3 in DNA: TGTGCCAGCAGCTTTGACAGCTACTATGGCTACACCTTC.

By sample fraction, this clonotype is medium-sized. V gene TRBV6-6 combines with J gene TRBJ1-2; D is ambiguous. There are 15 residues in the CDR3. Germline assignment: CDR1 MNHNY and CDR2 SVGAGI (reference sequence). Trimming left V 0 bases short and J 6 bases short, with 14 bases between. In nucleotides, the CDR3 is TGTGCCAGCAGTTACTCAGCAGCGGGTACTAATGGCTACACCTTC. Protein sequence: CASSYSAAGTNGYTF.

This clonotype was picked up many times. CDR3 sequence reads: CASRRGEDEKLFF. Written as DNA, the CDR3 is TGTGCCAGCCGGCGCGGAGAAGATGAAAAACTGTTTTTT. This sequence joins TRBV6-5 and TRBJ1-4; D remains ambiguous. Trimming pared 8 bases from V and 6 bases from J, leaving 13 bases between. This CDR3 is built from 13 residues. Germline values: CDR1 MNHEY, CDR2 SVGAGI.

This clonotype was seen repeatedly, ten times or more. The gene calls are TRBV5-4 and TRBJ1-1; D is unclear. The V and J ends lost 2 bases and 1 base respectively, with 6 bases between them. Germline values: CDR1 SGHNT, CDR2 YYREEE (reference sequence). The CDR3 loop spans 13 amino acids. The CDR3 DNA sequence: TGTGCCAGCAGCTTAGAGGGGAACACTGAAGCTTTCTTT. It yields the protein CASSLEGNTEAFF. Full variable domain (remainder filled in from reference TRBV5-4 and TRBJ1-1): ETGVTQSPTHLIKTRGQQVTLRCSSQSGHNTVSWYQQALGQGPQFIFQYYREEENGRGNFPPRFSGLQFPNYSSELNVNALELDDSALYLCASSLEGNTEAFFGQGTRLTVV.

Many counts were recorded for this clonotype. The chain recombines TRBV7-9 with TRBJ2-1; perhaps TRBD2 as D (6 bases). The V gene lost 8 bases and the J gene lost 9 bases, with 29 bases spanning the gap. The CDR3 totals 17 residues. Germline V gene lookup returns CDR1 SEHNR and CDR2 FQNEAQ (reference sequence). The CDR3 DNA sequence: TGTGCCAGCCCCGCAGGACCTAGCGACCTAGTTTTAGGTGAGCAGTTCTTC. It encodes CASPAGPSDLVLGEQFF.

This clonotype was counted once. A much larger clone is a single base away; this may be a read error. V gene TRBV20-1 combines with J gene TRBJ1-5, with D uncertain. There are 13 residues in the CDR3. Germline V gene data show CDR1 as DFQATT and CDR2 as SNEGSKA (reference sequence). The CDR3 loop is CSARDGMNHPQHF. The CDR3 DNA sequence: TGCAGTGCTAGAGACGGGATGAATCATCCCCAGCATTTT.

This clonotype was recorded a few times. DNA for the CDR3: TGCAGTGCTAGGGACAGACTAGAGCCGCTCTACGAGCAGTACTTC. Its translation is CSARDRLEPLYEQYF. The J gene is TRBJ2-7, the V gene TRBV20-1, with D possibly being TRBD1 or TRBD2 (6 bases each). Germline lookup yields CDR1 DFQATT and CDR2 SNEGSKA (reference sequence). Trimming cost V 3 bases and J 3 bases, with 18 bases left between them. This CDR3 comprises 15 residues.

This clonotype is medium-sized (0.01 to 0.1%). This sequence joins TRBV27 and TRBJ1-3, with a tentative D call TRBD1 (5 bases). V lost 6 bases, J lost 4 bases, and 7 bases lay in between. The CDR3 loop spans 12 amino acids. The V gene's germline CDR1 is MNHEY and CDR2 SMNVEV (reference sequence). For the CDR3, the DNA is TGTGCCAGCAGGGACACGGGAAACACCATATATTTT. Translated, it gives CASRDTGNTIYF.

This clonotype is termed medium-sized. V usage is TRBV19 and J usage is TRBJ2-3; D is undetermined. The CDR3 contains 14 residues. Between the trimmed V and J ends, which lost 3 bases and 6 bases, there was a span of 13 bases. Germline CDR1 and CDR2: LNHDA and SQIVND (reference sequence). The CDR3 DNA sequence: TGTGCCAGTAGTATTGCAGGCGTTAAGGATACGCAGTATTTT. As protein: CASSIAGVKDTQYF.

This clonotype was counted at least ten times. V usage is TRBV4-3 and J usage is TRBJ2-1, with D possibly TRBD1 on 5 matching bases. CDR3 length equals 12 residues. Trimming stripped 0 bases from V and 14 bases from J, with 11 bases between. The germline V gene has CDR1 LGHNA and CDR2 YSLEER. This chain's CDR3 is CASSQDRGKEFF. The CDR3 DNA sequence: TGCGCCAGCAGCCAAGATAGGGGAAAGGAGTTCTTC.

This clonotype qualifies as medium-sized. The chain links TRBV6-2 or TRBV6-3 to TRBJ1-2; maybe TRBD1 (6 bases). Looked up from germline, CDR1 is MNHEY and CDR2 is SVGEGT. Trimming removed 7 bases from V and 5 bases from J, with 14 bases in between. CDR3 size: 13 residues. The CDR3 DNA sequence: TGTGCCAGCAAACAGACAGGCCGTTATGGCTACACCTTC. This encodes CASKQTGRYGYTF.

In the case of this clonotype: A far larger clone is one nucleotide away, so this likely arose from a read error. The CDR3: CASSYGWRTDTQYF. CDR3 DNA sequence: TGTGCCAGCAGCTACGGGTGGCGCACAGATACGCAGTATTTT. The chain is built from TRBV7-9 and TRBJ2-3; D ambiguous. Germline V gene data show CDR1 as SEHNR and CDR2 as FQNEAQ (reference sequence). V lost 4 bases and J lost 1, with 9 bases in between. The CDR3 spans 14 residues.

To note about this clonotype: This is likely an artifact of a read error, given a far larger clone one base away. The chain carries TRBV6-5 and TRBJ2-2; no clear D gene. This CDR3 is built from 12 residues. The germline V gene encodes CDR1 MNHEY and CDR2 SVGAGI. V lost 5 bases and J 7 bases, leaving 8 bases between the germline ends. CDR3 in DNA: TGTGCCAGCAGTGGCCCTGTCGGGGAGCTGTTTTTT. Its protein is CASSGPVGELFF.

This clonotype came up many times. The chain employs TRBV19 and TRBJ2-5; D is perhaps TRBD1 (7 bases). V was cut by 3 bases and J by 4 bases, with 15 bases left in between. The CDR3 is made up of 15 amino acids. Germline V gives CDR1 LNHDA, CDR2 SQIVND (reference sequence). The CDR3 region is CASSIGGGEGETQYF. CDR3 sequence (DNA): TGTGCCAGTAGTATTGGAGGGGGCGAGGGAGAGACCCAGTACTTC.

Ten or more counts support this clonotype. The rearrangement links TRBV5-6 to TRBJ1-5, with D uncertain. The germline V gene encodes CDR1 SGHDT and CDR2 YYEEEE. The CDR3 totals 12 residues. Deletions cut 2 bases from V and 2 bases from J, with 2 bases between. CDR3 sequence (DNA): TGTGCCAGCAGCTTAGGCAATCAGCCCCAGCATTTT. It codes for CASSLGNQPQHF.